Listed below are T cell receptor beta chains from one sample, sequenced in a study of cytomegalovirus exposure and HLA in healthy donors. Produced via immunoSEQ multiplex PCR; TCRdb's table is partial and in-frame only. The sample carries 100,000 to 150,000 clones, less than 80% recorded once. The material sequenced was PBMCs. The receptors were sampled from a man aged 45-65 years in good health and CMV-seronegative. The CDR3 runs from the conserved cysteine through the conserved F or W. D genes are given only for firm matches. Size is omitted from some rows. Given values are once, few, many or a class for expanded clones.

d_gene,j_gene,v_gene,abundance,CDR3aa,CDR3nt
.,TRBJ2-7,TRBV5-1,.,CASSLVHQYEQYF,TGCGCCAGCAGCTTGGTACATCAGTACGAGCAGTACTTC
.,TRBJ1-1,TRBV28,.,CASSPIGGLDTEAFF,TGTGCCAGCAGTCCCATTGGGGGCTTGGACACTGAAGCTTTCTTT
.,TRBJ1-2,TRBV5-4,.,CASSLDGQYGYTF,TGTGCCAGCAGCTTGGACGGACAGTATGGCTACACCTTC
.,TRBJ2-5,TRBV9,.,CASSVGLGGETQYF,TGTGCCAGCAGCGTAGGGCTGGGGGGAGAGACCCAGTACTTC
TRBD2,TRBJ2-4,TRBV2,once,CASSEWLTGGDRSQNIQYF,TGTGCCAGCAGTGAATGGTTGACGGGGGGGGACCGTAGCCAAAACATTCAGTACTTC
.,TRBJ1-6,TRBV7-2,.,CASSPPGSSYNSPLHF,TGTGCCAGCAGCCCCCCCGGGAGCTCCTATAATTCACCCCTCCACTTT
TRBD1,TRBJ1-2,TRBV5-1,.,CATRQGVNFGYTF,TGCGCCACCCGACAGGGGGTTAATTTTGGCTACACCTTC
.,TRBJ2-5,TRBV5-8,.,CASSLWRDAETQYF,TGTGCCAGCAGCTTGTGGAGGGACGCGGAGACCCAGTACTTC
.,TRBJ2-7,TRBV9,.,CASSALQGSYEQYF,TGTGCCAGCAGCGCCCTTCAGGGATCCTACGAGCAGTACTTC
TRBD2,TRBJ2-1,TRBV9,.,CASSPEGGPHSYNEQFF,TGTGCCAGCAGCCCAGAGGGAGGGCCCCACTCCTACAATGAGCAGTTCTTC
TRBD1,TRBJ2-3,TRBV5-1,.,CASSGLGSFTNRGDTQYF,TGCGCCAGCAGCGGCCTAGGGAGCTTTACAAACAGGGGAGATACGCAGTATTTT
.,TRBJ2-1,TRBV19,.,CASSMQGRDAEQFF,TGTGCCAGTAGTATGCAGGGGAGGGATGCTGAGCAGTTCTTC
.,TRBJ1-5,TRBV7-2,few,CASSFGQYGQPQHF,TGTGCCAGCAGCTTTGGACAGTACGGTCAGCCCCAGCATTTT